Described below is a single T cell receptor (beta chain) sequence and its context. Its matching antigen is unknown. Measured with immunoSEQ multiplex PCR; TCRdb has only the in-frame clones, and not every one. The sample lists tens of thousands of clones, around 89% seen once, with 1.1% in the top ten. The data derive from a study of multiple sclerosis patients with progressive multifocal leukoencephalopathy. At the level of the study: The control group, sampled over time, had multiple sclerosis, received natalizumab and did not develop PML. Overall study results and limits: Before and during natalizumab, the clones expanded at PML already existed. At PML onset, no shared TRBV or TRBJ gene usage was seen.

Trimming pared 0 bases from V and 8 bases from J, leaving 25 bases between. The CDR3 sequence is 19 residues long. The time point is: before natalizumab initiation. The T0 samples predate the first natalizumab infusion. Sequences were obtained from PBMCs. The chain combines TRBV23-1 with TRBJ1-4; D might be TRBD1 (5 bases). TRBV23-1 is designated an ORF whose function remains uncertain. The clonotype comes from a human donor with multiple sclerosis. CDR3 loop: CASSQSNTFLGRVGEKLFF. The DNA for the CDR3 is TGCGCCAGCAGTCAATCGAACACTTTTTTGGGCAGGGTGGGGGAAAAACTGTTTTTT.